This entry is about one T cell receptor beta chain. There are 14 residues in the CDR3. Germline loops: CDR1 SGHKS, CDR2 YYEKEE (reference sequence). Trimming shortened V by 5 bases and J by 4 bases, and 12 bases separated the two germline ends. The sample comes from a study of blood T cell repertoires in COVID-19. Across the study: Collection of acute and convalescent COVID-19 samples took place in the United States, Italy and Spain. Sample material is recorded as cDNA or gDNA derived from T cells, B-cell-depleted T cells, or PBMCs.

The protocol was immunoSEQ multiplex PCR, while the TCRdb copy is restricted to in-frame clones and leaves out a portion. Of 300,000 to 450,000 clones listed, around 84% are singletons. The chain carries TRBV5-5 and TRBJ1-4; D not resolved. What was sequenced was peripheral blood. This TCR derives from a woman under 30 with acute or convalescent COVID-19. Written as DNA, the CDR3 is TGTGCCAGCAGTGACAACTTCGGTAATGAAAAACTGTTTTTT. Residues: CASSDNFGNEKLFF.